The sequence of this T cell receptor beta chain was determined in a study of cytomegalovirus exposure and HLA in healthy donors. Study results and limitations: Presence/absence comparisons presumed near-even sequencing depth among donors.

Germline lookup yields CDR1 SGHAT and CDR2 FQNNGV. CDR3 length: 14 residues. V gave up 4 bases and J gave up 2 bases, with 11 bases separating them. A remark on this clone: What it binds is not known.

It was with 60 Vbeta and 13 Jbeta primers that the PCR ran. Sequenced by immunoSEQ multiplex PCR; TCRdb stores in-frame clones only, minus some. The clone table shows around 140,000 clones, with the ten largest holding 0.75% to 1%. What was sequenced was PBMCs. This TCR came from a male donor in good health and CMV-seronegative. The genes are TRBV11-2 and TRBJ2-5; D unclear. CDR3: CASSSLGPQETQYF. Here the CDR3 DNA reads TGTGCCAGCAGCTCTTTGGGCCCACAAGAGACCCAGTACTTC.